This T cell receptor (beta chain) is drawn from a study of CD8+ T cells in alopecia areata. At the level of the study: Each of the treated patients was given oral tofacitinib, 5 to 10 mg twice daily, for moderate-to-severe alopecia areata. Study observations and caveats: Greater clonality was observed in lesional scalp samples, especially alopecia totalis/universalis, versus normal scalp. In scalp and blood during tofacitinib, many expanded lesional clones persisted. Scalp clonality dropped significantly under tofacitinib, as did expanded CD8+ top-100 clones.

Turning to this clone: The antigen remains undetermined.

The sample's treatment: oral pan-JAK inhibitor, 5-10 mg twice daily. cDNA serving as the sequencing template came from extracted, reverse transcribed RNA. Clones were read by immunoSEQ multiplex PCR, and TCRdb kept only the in-frame ones, dropping some. The sample includes roughly 76,000 clones, 25% to 30% of them seen just once. The source is a human donor with alopecia areata. Sequenced here: CD8+ T cells sorted from blood, sampled at week 4, from a patient treated with tofacitinib.

The CDR3 region has the DNA TGCAGCGTCATGATAGTCGGAAAACTGTTTTTT. This sequence encodes CSVMIVGKLFF. The rearrangement uses TRBV29-1 and TRBJ1-4, with D unresolved. CDR3 length equals 11 residues. CDR1 and CDR2 (germline): SQVTM, ANQGSEA. Trimming pared 6 bases from V and 10 bases from J, leaving 12 bases between.